These 27 T cell receptor beta chains share one sample of origin, sequenced in a study of shared clonotypes between healthy human individuals (dated by TCRdb to 2020 to 2021). CD8 naive samples consisted of CD45RO-negative cells that were positively selected for CCR7, yielding a CD45RA+CCR7+ population without TemRA cells. The library was produced with the immunoSEQ multiplex PCR assay. TCRdb carries this immuneACCESS record with in-frame sequences only. Its versions omit some clonotypes, under half of them owing to an unresolved V gene in the studies checked, with the rest unexplained. This sample has some 2,100,000 clones in its table, and 85% to 95% of those were observed once. Under 2% of the sample belongs to the ten largest clones. Sequencing was carried out using naive CD8+ T cells from PBMCs. The cell subset or site label, as the study defines it: CD45RA+CCR7+. These receptor sequences come from a man aged 18 to 30 in good health. Some clones in this sample may be carry-over from other donors' samples.

A single count supports this clone. This chain connects TRBV11-2 to TRBJ2-7, with TRBD2 matching 8 bases. Trimming at V came to 3 bases and at J to 4 bases, leaving 8 bases not matched to a gene. The CDR3 runs 15 residues. Germline V gives CDR1 SGHAT, CDR2 FQNNGV. Here the CDR3 DNA reads TGTGCCAGCAGCTTTCGAGTCTCGGGAGGGTACGAGCAGTACTTC. This gives the protein CASSFRVSGGYEQYF.

This clone appeared a few times. The chain recombines TRBV9 with TRBJ1-1; D gene ambiguous. The germline CDR1 and CDR2 sequences are SGDLS and YYNGEE. The germline V and J ends were trimmed by 6 bases and 0 bases, with 9 bases remaining between them. CDR3 size: 13 residues. The CDR3 protein is CASIPRVNTEAFF. CDR3 coding DNA: TGTGCCAGCATCCCACGAGTGAACACTGAAGCTTTCTTT.

The chain uses TRBV14 and TRBJ2-7; TRBD1 might be the D (6 bases). Germline lookup yields CDR1 SGHDN and CDR2 FVKESK. Trimming took 1 base from V and 5 from J, leaving 6 bases between them. The CDR3 loop spans 12 amino acids. The CDR3, as DNA: TGTGCCAGCAGCCAAGGGGACAACGAGCAGTACTTC. Translating it yields CASSQGDNEQYF. The complete variable domain, with remaining parts taken from reference TRBV14 and TRBJ2-7, reads EAGVTQFPSHSVIEKGQTVTLRCDPISGHDNLYWYRRVMGKEIKFLLHFVKESKQDESGMPNNRFLAERTGGTYSTLKVQPAELEDSGVYFCASSQGDNEQYFGPGTRLTVT.

The chain links TRBV7-9 to TRBJ2-2, with a weak D call TRBD2 (5 bases). Trimming stripped 6 bases from V and 2 bases from J, with 10 bases between. The germline gives CDR1 SEHNR, CDR2 FQNEAQ (reference sequence). There are 14 residues in the CDR3. CDR3 in amino acids: CASRFRGNTGELFF. In DNA form, the CDR3 reads TGTGCCAGCAGGTTTCGGGGAAACACCGGGGAGCTGTTTTTT.

This clone was observed a handful of times. The V and J genes are TRBV7-9 and TRBJ1-3; 7 bases map to TRBD1. CDR3 length: 12 amino acids. After removal of 5 bases from V and 9 bases from J, the junction contained 4 bases not matched to a gene. CDR1 and CDR2 from the germline V gene are SEHNR and FQNEAQ (reference sequence). The CDR3, as DNA: TGTGCCAGCAGCCAGGGACAGCCCACCATATATTTT. Translating gives CASSQGQPTIYF.

V usage is TRBV28 and J usage is TRBJ2-4; 8 bases match TRBD1. This CDR3 has 16 amino acids. V was pared by 6 bases and J by 1 base, with 8 bases of the junction left unmatched. Germline V CDR1 and CDR2: MDHEN, SYDVKM. The CDR3 spells CASSPTQGAAKNIQYF. In DNA, the CDR3 is TGTGCCAGCAGCCCTACCCAGGGGGCGGCCAAAAACATTCAGTACTTC.

In regard to this clone: The sample holds other DNA sequences that translate to the same CDR3. This chain joins TRBV5-4 and TRBJ2-6; D is undetermined. Germline-derived CDR1 and CDR2 are SGHNT and YYREEE (reference sequence). Trimming pared 0 bases from V and 1 base from J, leaving 5 bases between. This CDR3 spans 15 amino acids. CDR3 sequence: CASSLVGSGANVLTF. The CDR3 DNA sequence: TGTGCCAGCAGCTTGGTGGGATCTGGGGCCAACGTCCTGACTTTC.

This clone has more than one count but fewer than ten. The sample contains more than one DNA sequence encoding this CDR3. The chain employs TRBV19 and TRBJ1-1; D remains ambiguous. CDR1 is LNHDA and CDR2 is SQIVND in the germline V gene (reference sequence). Trimming took 3 bases from V and 5 from J, leaving 7 bases between them. CDR3 size: 12 residues. The CDR3 protein is CASSIRSTEAFF. The CDR3 DNA sequence: TGTGCCAGTAGTATTCGGAGTACTGAAGCTTTCTTT.

This chain uses TRBV28 with TRBJ2-3; TRBD2 aligns across 14 bases. This CDR3 spans 20 amino acids. After removal of 6 bases from V and 0 bases from J, the junction contained 14 bases not matched to a gene. Germline CDR1 MDHEN, CDR2 SYDVKM. The CDR3 nucleotides are TGTGCCAGCAGCCCTCGTCGACGTGGGACTAGCGGGAGTAGCACAGATACGCAGTATTTT. Protein product: CASSPRRRGTSGSSTDTQYF.

The CDR3 coding sequence is TGTGCCAGCAGCCCAGGACAGTACTATGGCTACACCTTC. Translation: CASSPGQYYGYTF. J is TRBJ1-2 and V is TRBV7-2, with D possibly matching TRBD1 (6 bases). CDR3 length: 13 residues. Germline V gene data show CDR1 as SGHTA and CDR2 as FQGNSA. Trimming took 5 bases from V and 3 from J, leaving 10 bases between them.

This rearrangement joins TRBV28 to TRBJ2-2; 9 bases are shared with TRBD2. Germline V gene lookup returns CDR1 MDHEN and CDR2 SYDVKM. CDR3 length: 16 residues. V dropped 7 bases and J dropped 4; count of bases not matched to a gene: 10. CDR3 region: CASNFASGTLTGELFF. DNA for the CDR3: TGTGCCAGCAATTTCGCTAGCGGGACCCTCACCGGGGAGCTGTTTTTT.

This chain links TRBV5-6 with TRBJ1-4, with D hard to call. CDR3 length: 13 residues. Germline CDR1 reads SGHDT; CDR2 reads YYEEEE. The germline V and J ends were trimmed by 1 base and 8 bases, with 9 bases remaining between them. CDR3 loop: CASSLWSGEKLFF. Here the CDR3 DNA reads TGTGCCAGCAGCTTGTGGTCCGGCGAAAAACTGTTTTTT.

The rearrangement joins TRBV9 to TRBJ2-7; TRBD1 aligns across 7 bases. The CDR3 totals 15 residues. Germline V CDR1 and CDR2: SGDLS, YYNGEE. Trimming cost V 4 bases and J 2 bases; bases outside gene matches: 9. The CDR3 here is CASSQTPGTAYEQYF. The CDR3 bases are TGTGCCAGCAGCCAAACCCCCGGGACAGCCTACGAGCAGTACTTC. Supplemented by reference TRBV9 and TRBJ2-7, the full variable domain reads DSGVTQTPKHLITATGQRVTLRCSPRSGDLSVYWYQQSLDQGLQFLIQYYNGEERAKGNILERFSAQQFPDLHSELNLSSLELGDSALYFCASSQTPGTAYEQYFGPGTRLTVT.

The rearrangement uses TRBV27 and TRBJ2-7; D uncertain. The germline V and J ends were trimmed by 0 bases and 4 bases, with 10 bases remaining between them. The CDR3 sequence is 14 residues long. Germline CDR1 MNHEY, CDR2 SMNVEV (reference sequence). The CDR3 region is CASSLSGSWYEQYF. Here the CDR3 DNA reads TGTGCCAGCAGTTTATCTGGGTCGTGGTACGAGCAGTACTTC.

This chain joins TRBV18 and TRBJ1-3; TRBD1 matches 8 bases. Per the germline V gene, CDR1 is KGHSH and CDR2 is LQKENI. After removal of 0 bases from V and 0 bases from J, the junction contained 16 bases not matched to a gene. The CDR3 spans 21 residues. CDR3 nucleotides: TGTGCCAGCTCACCACCCGTTTTCGGCAGGGGGCATTCCAACTCTGGAAACACCATATATTTT. It yields the protein CASSPPVFGRGHSNSGNTIYF.

The chain has TRBV15 and TRBJ2-7, with D unresolved. Trimming took off 5 bases at V and 7 bases at J, with 15 bases between the two ends. This CDR3 is built from 13 residues. Germline V CDR1 and CDR2: LNHNV, YYDKDF (reference sequence). The CDR3 is CATSLSPVREQYF. The CDR3 DNA is TGTGCCACCAGCCTCTCCCCGGTACGTGAGCAGTACTTC.

Turning to this clone: The sample holds other DNA sequences that translate to the same CDR3. The chain uses TRBV6-1 and TRBJ2-1, with TRBD2 identical over 11 bases. CDR1 is MNHNS and CDR2 is SASEGT in the germline V gene. This CDR3 is 15 amino acids long. V gave up 5 bases and J gave up 4 bases; unmatched junction bases: 4. The CDR3 loop reads CASSPGLAAYNEQFF. For the CDR3, the DNA is TGTGCCAGCAGTCCGGGACTAGCGGCGTACAATGAGCAGTTCTTC.

The V and J genes are TRBV4-1 and TRBJ2-7, with TRBD1 matching 7 bases. The germline V gene encodes CDR1 MGHRA and CDR2 YSYEKL. V trimming: 3 bases; J trimming: 6 bases; junction bases outside the gene matches: 11. There are 15 residues in the CDR3. CDR3 in DNA: TGCGCCAGCAGCCACGTCGACAGGGAAGGTGGCGAGCAGTACTTC. Translated, it gives CASSHVDREGGEQYF.

The CDR3 DNA sequence: TGCGCCAGCAGCCCTTTCGGGGGGCATGAAAAACTGTTTTTT. It codes for CASSPFGGHEKLFF. This sequence joins TRBV4-1 and TRBJ1-4; possible D gene TRBD1, 6 bases. Per germline, CDR1 MGHRA and CDR2 YSYEKL. Trimming took 4 bases from V and 6 from J, leaving 12 bases between them. The CDR3 extends over 14 amino acids.

The chain is built from TRBV11-2 and TRBJ1-2; D gene unclear. Trimming removed 0 bases from V and 1 base from J, with 9 bases in between. Germline loops: CDR1 SGHAT, CDR2 FQNNGV. The CDR3 extends over 15 amino acids. The CDR3 here is CASSLDGPSNYGYTF. CDR3 bases: TGTGCCAGCAGCTTAGATGGTCCCAGTAACTATGGCTACACCTTC.

The chain uses TRBV4-1 and TRBJ2-2, with D possibly matching TRBD2 (7 bases). Germline-derived CDR1 and CDR2 are MGHRA and YSYEKL. The V gene lost 4 bases and the J gene lost 5 bases, with 14 bases spanning the gap. The CDR3 extends over 15 amino acids. CDR3 region: CASSLRGALTGELFF. Here the CDR3 DNA reads TGCGCCAGCAGCCTTCGGGGGGCGCTTACCGGGGAGCTGTTTTTT.

The V gene is TRBV28, the J gene TRBJ1-5; TRBD1 matches at 8 bases. J lost 5 bases, V lost 4 bases, and 7 bases had no gene match. CDR3 size: 15 residues. The germline V gene encodes CDR1 MDHEN and CDR2 SYDVKM. Written as DNA, the CDR3 is TGTGCCAGCAGTTACAGGGGGAATTGGGATCAGCCCCAGCATTTT. Its translation: CASSYRGNWDQPQHF. Full variable domain (remainder filled in from reference TRBV28 and TRBJ1-5): DVKVTQSSRYLVKRTGEKVFLECVQDMDHENMFWYRQDPGLGLRLIYFSYDVKMKEKGDIPEGYSVSREKKERFSLILESASTNQTSMYLCASSYRGNWDQPQHFGDGTRLSIL.

The V and J genes are TRBV4-3 and TRBJ2-3, with 7 bases lining up with TRBD2. Trimming removed 0 bases from V and 2 bases from J; junction bases left unmatched: 8. CDR1 is LGHNA and CDR2 is YSLEER in the germline V gene. This CDR3 contains 17 residues. CDR3 loop: CASSQDWVGRITDTQYF. The CDR3 DNA reads as TGCGCCAGCAGCCAAGATTGGGTCGGGAGGATCACAGATACGCAGTATTTT.

The chain has TRBV7-9 and TRBJ2-3; TRBD1 agrees at 8 bases. CDR1 is SEHNR and CDR2 is FQNEAQ in the germline V gene (reference sequence). The CDR3 extends over 16 amino acids. J was trimmed by 3 bases and V by 5 bases; bases with no gene match: 10. CDR3 protein: CASSPPDRGLTDTQYF. CDR3 bases: TGTGCCAGCAGCCCCCCAGACAGGGGTTTAACAGATACGCAGTATTTT.

The chain combines TRBV7-3 with TRBJ1-2; D perhaps matches TRBD1 (5 bases). The CDR3 is 15 residues long. Germline CDR1 SGHTA, CDR2 FQGTGA. V lost 5 bases, J lost 0 bases, and 13 bases lay in between. The CDR3 nucleotides read TGTGCCAGCAGCCCCGGCACAGGCCCTAACTATGGCTACACCTTC. It yields the protein CASSPGTGPNYGYTF.

The chain employs TRBV18 and TRBJ2-4; TRBD1 might be the D (5 bases). Germline V gene lookup returns CDR1 KGHSH and CDR2 LQKENI. This CDR3 contains 16 residues. The germline V and J ends were trimmed by 3 bases and 5 bases, with 17 bases remaining between them. CDR3 region: CASSPPPLGRENIQYF. In DNA, the CDR3 is TGTGCCAGCTCACCCCCTCCTTTGGGGCGAGAAAACATTCAGTACTTC.

V usage is TRBV27 and J usage is TRBJ1-1; tentatively, D is TRBD1 (5 bases). CDR1 and CDR2 (germline): MNHEY, SMNVEV (reference sequence). There are 14 residues in the CDR3. Trimming took off 2 bases at V and 5 bases at J, with 12 bases between the two ends. CDR3 region: CASSLGWGRTEAFF. Written as DNA, the CDR3 is TGTGCCAGCAGTTTAGGGTGGGGGAGGACTGAAGCTTTCTTT.